These T cell receptor beta chains were read from a single sample in a study of T-cell memory formation after mild COVID-19. TCRdb passed the 5' RACE reads through MiXCR, listing each CDR3 protein once. Of hundreds of thousands of distinct CDR3 sequences in the sample, around 28% were seen once. The sequenced sample was PBMCs or a T cell subset sorted from them (not recorded which). The origin of the receptors is an adult woman who had mild COVID-19 (a few samples of this study predate the infection). Cell type and time point are not known. Both conserved end residues are part of each CDR3. D genes are given only for firm matches. Size tells how often a clone was seen (once, few, many) or the class of an expanded clone, and some rows leave it out.

clone_size: few
d_call: NA
v_call: TRBV5-1
j_call: TRBJ2-1
cdr3_nt: TGCGCCAGCAGCTTGGTCGGGGAGTCCTACAATGAGCAGTTCTTC
cdr3_aa: CASSLVGESYNEQFF

clone_size: NA
d_call: NA
v_call: TRBV9
j_call: TRBJ2-5
cdr3_nt: TGTGCCATCTCACCGGGACGGGCGTACCAAGAGACCCAGTACTTC
cdr3_aa: CAISPGRAYQETQYF

clone_size: few
d_call: NA
v_call: TRBV5-1
j_call: TRBJ2-3
cdr3_nt: TGCGCCAGCAAAGACCAGTCAGTAGATACGCAGTATTTT
cdr3_aa: CASKDQSVDTQYF

clone_size: NA
d_call: TRBD1
v_call: TRBV6-6
j_call: TRBJ2-5
cdr3_nt: TGTGCCAGCAGCGGGACAGCTTCAAGAGGCCAGTACTTC
cdr3_aa: CASSGTASRGQYF

clone_size: NA
d_call: NA
v_call: TRBV29-1
j_call: TRBJ1-1
cdr3_nt: TGCAGCGTTGAAGACAGGGTTCGGGACACTGAAGCTTTCTTT
cdr3_aa: CSVEDRVRDTEAFF

clone_size: NA
d_call: NA
v_call: TRBV5-1
j_call: TRBJ2-7
cdr3_nt: TGCGCCAGCTCGGATGGGACATATGACTACGAGCAGTACTTC
cdr3_aa: CASSDGTYDYEQYF

clone_size: few
d_call: NA
v_call: TRBV11-2
j_call: TRBJ1-2
cdr3_nt: TGTGCCAGCAGCTTAGATGGTTGGGGCAGGGGAAACTATGGCTACACCTTC
cdr3_aa: CASSLDGWGRGNYGYTF

clone_size: few
d_call: NA
v_call: TRBV19
j_call: TRBJ1-4
cdr3_nt: TGTGCCACCGCGGGGAGGGCGGGCACAACTAATGAAAAACTGTTTTTT
cdr3_aa: CATAGRAGTTNEKLFF

clone_size: few
d_call: TRBD2
v_call: TRBV29-1
j_call: TRBJ2-1
cdr3_nt: TGCAGCGTTGAGGGACTAGCGGACTTCAATGAGCAGTTCTTC
cdr3_aa: CSVEGLADFNEQFF

clone_size: few
d_call: TRBD1
v_call: TRBV6-6
j_call: TRBJ1-2
cdr3_nt: TGTGCCAGCAGTCCTTGGGGAGGGGGCCAAACTGGCTACACCTTC
cdr3_aa: CASSPWGGGQTGYTF

clone_size: NA
d_call: NA
v_call: TRBV24-1
j_call: TRBJ2-3
cdr3_nt: TGTGCCACCAGTGACCCTGGACGGGCCACAGATACGCAGTATTTT
cdr3_aa: CATSDPGRATDTQYF

clone_size: NA
d_call: TRBD2
v_call: TRBV27
j_call: TRBJ2-7
cdr3_nt: TGTGCCAGCAGTCCTCTAGCGGGAGGCTACGAGCAGTACTTC
cdr3_aa: CASSPLAGGYEQYF

clone_size: few
d_call: NA
v_call: TRBV3-1
j_call: TRBJ1-2
cdr3_nt: TGTGCCAGCAGCCCCGGAGGGATAAGAGGCTACACCTTC
cdr3_aa: CASSPGGIRGYTF

clone_size: NA
d_call: NA
v_call: TRBV6-1
j_call: TRBJ1-2
cdr3_nt: TGTGCCAGCAGTGAAGACGGACGGCGTGGCTACACCTTC
cdr3_aa: CASSEDGRRGYTF

clone_size: NA
d_call: NA
v_call: TRBV27
j_call: TRBJ2-7
cdr3_nt: TGTGCCAGCAGTTTTGGTGGCCCCTCTTCTAGCCCCGAGCAGTACTTC
cdr3_aa: CASSFGGPSSSPEQYF

clone_size: NA
d_call: TRBD2
v_call: TRBV25-1
j_call: TRBJ2-1
cdr3_nt: TGTGCCAGCAGTGAATGGACTAGCGTCTCCTACAATGAGAAGTTCTTC
cdr3_aa: CASSEWTSVSYNEKFF

clone_size: few
d_call: NA
v_call: TRBV14
j_call: TRBJ2-7
cdr3_nt: TGTGCCAGCAGCCAAGGTGACAGTTATATAGACGAGCAGTACTTC
cdr3_aa: CASSQGDSYIDEQYF

clone_size: NA
d_call: TRBD2
v_call: TRBV12-3/TRBV12-4
j_call: TRBJ2-1
cdr3_nt: TGTGCCAGCACTCAACTAGCGGGGACATACAATGAGCAGTTCTTC
cdr3_aa: CASTQLAGTYNEQFF

clone_size: few
d_call: TRBD1
v_call: TRBV2
j_call: TRBJ2-7
cdr3_nt: TGTGCCAGCAGTGATAGGGGGCAGGTCTCCGAGCAGTACTTC
cdr3_aa: CASSDRGQVSEQYF

clone_size: NA
d_call: NA
v_call: TRBV5-1
j_call: TRBJ1-2
cdr3_nt: TGCGCCAGCAGCTTGGACAGCCTAAATGGCTACACCTTC
cdr3_aa: CASSLDSLNGYTF

clone_size: few
d_call: TRBD2
v_call: TRBV5-1
j_call: TRBJ2-3
cdr3_nt: TGCGCCAGCAGCTTCGGTCAGCGGGAGCTCAAGAACCAAGATACGCAGTATTTT
cdr3_aa: CASSFGQRELKNQDTQYF

clone_size: NA
d_call: TRBD2
v_call: TRBV3-1
j_call: TRBJ2-1
cdr3_nt: TGTGCCAGCAGCCCACTAGGGTCGACTAGCCGGGGCGGCAATGAGCAGTTCTTC
cdr3_aa: CASSPLGSTSRGGNEQFF

clone_size: NA
d_call: NA
v_call: TRBV5-5
j_call: TRBJ1-1
cdr3_nt: TGTGCCAGCAGCTTGAGGCTGATGAACACTGAAGCTTTCTTT
cdr3_aa: CASSLRLMNTEAFF

clone_size: NA
d_call: TRBD2
v_call: TRBV20-1
j_call: TRBJ2-1
cdr3_nt: TGCAGTGCTAGGACTAGCGCGACCCTCAATGAGCAGTTCTTC
cdr3_aa: CSARTSATLNEQFF

clone_size: NA
d_call: TRBD1
v_call: TRBV4-2
j_call: TRBJ2-7
cdr3_nt: TGTGCCAGCAGCCCCAGGACAGGCTACTACGAGCAGTACTTC
cdr3_aa: CASSPRTGYYEQYF

clone_size: NA
d_call: TRBD2
v_call: TRBV5-5
j_call: TRBJ2-5
cdr3_nt: TGTGCCAGCAGCCGCATTCATTCTAGCGGGGGGGAGACCCAGTACTTC
cdr3_aa: CASSRIHSSGGETQYF

clone_size: few
d_call: NA
v_call: TRBV21-1
j_call: TRBJ2-6
cdr3_nt: TGTGCCAGCAGCAAAGAGGCCAGGGGGTACTCTGGGGCCAACGTCCTGACTTTC
cdr3_aa: CASSKEARGYSGANVLTF

clone_size: few
d_call: NA
v_call: TRBV10-3
j_call: TRBJ2-7
cdr3_nt: TGTGCCATCAGCTCCCAGGTTTCGACTTCCTACGAGCAGTACTTC
cdr3_aa: CAISSQVSTSYEQYF

clone_size: NA
d_call: TRBD2
v_call: TRBV5-1
j_call: TRBJ2-2
cdr3_nt: TGCGCCAGCAGCGACCCTTCTTTGGGGGGGATTCACACCGGGGAGCTGTTTTTT
cdr3_aa: CASSDPSLGGIHTGELFF

clone_size: few
d_call: NA
v_call: TRBV5-1
j_call: TRBJ2-3
cdr3_nt: TGCGCCAGCAGCTTGGAACTAGCATCAGATACGCAGTATTTT
cdr3_aa: CASSLELASDTQYF

clone_size: few
d_call: NA
v_call: TRBV2
j_call: TRBJ2-3
cdr3_nt: TGTGCCAGCAGTGGTTGGGTAGGGGGGAGCACAGATACGCAGTATTTT
cdr3_aa: CASSGWVGGSTDTQYF

clone_size: NA
d_call: NA
v_call: TRBV29-1
j_call: TRBJ2-1
cdr3_nt: TGCAGCGTTGAGGGCCACAATGAGCAGTTCTTC
cdr3_aa: CSVEGHNEQFF

clone_size: few
d_call: NA
v_call: TRBV5-1
j_call: TRBJ1-2
cdr3_nt: TGCGCCAGCAGCGAGGGGGTGGGCCGGTATGGCTACACCTTC
cdr3_aa: CASSEGVGRYGYTF

clone_size: few
d_call: NA
v_call: TRBV9
j_call: TRBJ2-2
cdr3_nt: TGTGCCAGCAGCGTATACACCGGGGAGCTGTTTTTT
cdr3_aa: CASSVYTGELFF

clone_size: few
d_call: NA
v_call: TRBV4-2
j_call: TRBJ1-2
cdr3_nt: TGTGCCAGCAGCCAAGACTCGACAGTTCTTAACTATGGCTACACCTTC
cdr3_aa: CASSQDSTVLNYGYTF

clone_size: NA
d_call: NA
v_call: TRBV27
j_call: TRBJ2-3
cdr3_nt: TGTGCCAGCAGTTTTAGGGGCGTTAGCACAGATACGCAGTATTTT
cdr3_aa: CASSFRGVSTDTQYF

clone_size: NA
d_call: TRBD2
v_call: TRBV20-1
j_call: TRBJ2-1
cdr3_nt: TGCAGTGCTCAGCGGGAGTTTTACAATGAGCAGTTCTTC
cdr3_aa: CSAQREFYNEQFF